This TCR beta chain was profiled in a study of blood T cell repertoires in COVID-19. At the level of the study: There were acute and convalescent COVID-19 samples, and they came from the United States, Italy and Spain.

Sequencing was performed with immunoSEQ multiplex PCR; in TCRdb, only in-frame clones are kept and a portion is missing. The repertoire holds over 120,000 clones, roughly 78% seen once, with roughly 5.6% in the top ten. Trimming cost V 4 bases and J 11 bases, with 14 bases left between them. Germline loops: CDR1 DFQATT, CDR2 SNEGSKA (reference sequence). This CDR3 is 11 amino acids long. Living in roughly 23 US areas, the participants were between 18 and 89 years of age. Participants were placed into cohorts based on the clinical history they reported. This TCR derives from a woman between 50 and 59 years old who had recovered from COVID-19. This sequence joins TRBV20-1 and TRBJ1-1; D is perhaps TRBD1 (6 bases). The sample consisted of PBMCs or T cells enriched from blood (not recorded which). This CDR3 is CSATGQLRAFF. The CDR3, as DNA: TGCAGTGCTACCGGACAGCTTCGGGCTTTCTTT.